This T cell receptor beta chain was recorded in a study of control samples from healthy donors and cancer patients. Only in-frame clones appear in the TCRdb table, and some are missing; sequencing was by immunoSEQ multiplex PCR. The data hold fewer than 110,000 clones, with 75% to 90% observed a single time. The sequencing sample was made of blood. The TCR originated in a man aged 25 to 40 in good health.

The CDR3 sequence is CASSSVAGGLTGELFF. The CDR3 bases are TGTGCCAGCAGCTCGGTAGCGGGGGGACTCACCGGGGAGCTGTTTTTT. The chain combines TRBV7-9 with TRBJ2-2; 10 bases align to TRBD2. The CDR3 is 16 amino acids. The V and J ends lost 4 bases and 4 bases, in that order; junction bases with no gene match: 6. Germline values: CDR1 SEHNR, CDR2 FQNEAQ (reference sequence).